This T cell receptor beta chain derives from a study of blood T cell repertoires in COVID-19. The wider study: The samples span acute and convalescent COVID-19 from the United States, Italy and Spain. In each case, the material was cDNA or gDNA derived from T cells, B-cell-depleted T cells, or PBMCs.

J gave up 10 bases and V 4 bases, and 7 bases lay outside the gene matches. This CDR3 has 14 amino acids. Per germline, CDR1 SGHRS and CDR2 YFSETQ. Seattle's enrolled individuals joined amid active infection and were then monitored longitudinally. Assay: immunoSEQ multiplex PCR; the TCRdb copy retains only in-frame clones and omits some. The sample lists about 240,000 clones, roughly four fifths seen once, with 8% to 10% in the top ten. The sequence came from a woman over 75 with COVID-19, enrolled during active disease. The material sequenced was peripheral blood. The rearrangement joins TRBV5-1 to TRBJ2-1; 11 bases match TRBD2. CDR3 sequence reads: CASSKGLAGLEQFF. CDR3 sequence (DNA): TGCGCCAGCAGCAAAGGACTAGCGGGTTTAGAGCAGTTCTTC.